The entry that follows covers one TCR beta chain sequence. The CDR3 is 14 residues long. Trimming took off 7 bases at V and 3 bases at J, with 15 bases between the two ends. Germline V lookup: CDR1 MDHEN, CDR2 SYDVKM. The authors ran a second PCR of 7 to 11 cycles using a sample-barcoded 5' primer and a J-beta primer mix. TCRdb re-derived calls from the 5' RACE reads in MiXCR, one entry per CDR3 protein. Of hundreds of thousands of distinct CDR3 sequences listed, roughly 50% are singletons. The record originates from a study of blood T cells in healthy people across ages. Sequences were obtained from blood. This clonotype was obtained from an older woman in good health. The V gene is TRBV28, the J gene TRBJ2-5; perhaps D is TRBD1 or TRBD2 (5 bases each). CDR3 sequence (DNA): TGTGCCAGCACCGAGAGTGGGGGAGAAGAGACCCAGTACTTC. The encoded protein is CASTESGGEETQYF.